This is a list of T cell receptor beta chains from one sample in a study of T cells in localized non-small cell lung cancer. The repertoire was sequenced with immunoSEQ multiplex PCR; TCRdb's copy has only in-frame clones and lacks some. The sample includes 30,000 or so clones, 92% of them seen just once. Source: peripheral blood mononuclear cells, taken before any cancer treatment. Receptors originate from a woman aged 40 to 75 with stage III lung adenocarcinoma. The CDR3 runs from the conserved cysteine through the conserved F or W. The D gene is left open where the match is weak. Clone size appears in some rows only: once, few, many, or a class for an expanded clone.

clone_size: -
j_call: TRBJ1-4
v_call: TRBV4-1
d_call: -
cdr3_aa: CASSRATNEKLFF
cdr3_nt: TGCGCCAGCAGCCGAGCAACTAATGAAAAACTGTTTTTT

clone_size: -
j_call: TRBJ1-3
v_call: TRBV6-6
d_call: -
cdr3_aa: CASSYGGGPGNTIYF
cdr3_nt: TGTGCCAGCAGTTACGGCGGGGGGCCTGGAAACACCATATATTTT

clone_size: -
j_call: TRBJ2-3
v_call: TRBV30
d_call: TRBD2
cdr3_aa: CAWSGTSGIASTDTQYF
cdr3_nt: TGTGCCTGGAGCGGGACTAGCGGGATTGCTAGCACAGATACGCAGTATTTT

clone_size: -
j_call: TRBJ2-1
v_call: TRBV27
d_call: TRBD2
cdr3_aa: CASSFSGSPYNEQFF
cdr3_nt: TGTGCCAGCAGTTTTAGCGGGAGCCCCTACAATGAGCAGTTCTTC

clone_size: -
j_call: TRBJ2-7
v_call: TRBV5-1
d_call: -
cdr3_aa: CASSAGLISNEQYF
cdr3_nt: TGCGCCAGCAGCGCGGGACTTATTAGTAACGAGCAGTACTTC

clone_size: -
j_call: TRBJ1-2
v_call: TRBV6-1
d_call: TRBD1
cdr3_aa: CASREGDRTNYGYTF
cdr3_nt: TGTGCCAGCAGAGAGGGGGACAGGACCAACTATGGCTACACCTTC

clone_size: -
j_call: TRBJ1-1
v_call: TRBV6-5
d_call: -
cdr3_aa: CASSPWGFEAFF
cdr3_nt: TGTGCCAGCAGTCCCTGGGGCTTTGAAGCTTTCTTT

clone_size: -
j_call: TRBJ2-2
v_call: TRBV6-1
d_call: -
cdr3_aa: CASSEAGRRGELFF
cdr3_nt: TGTGCCAGCAGTGAAGCCGGTCGACGCGGGGAGCTGTTTTTT

clone_size: -
j_call: TRBJ2-3
v_call: TRBV7-8
d_call: -
cdr3_aa: CASSLRWLNTDTQYF
cdr3_nt: TGTGCCAGCAGCTTACGTTGGCTCAACACAGATACGCAGTATTTT

clone_size: -
j_call: TRBJ1-1
v_call: TRBV21-1
d_call: -
cdr3_aa: CASSKEGNTEAFF
cdr3_nt: TGTGCCAGCAGCAAGGAGGGGAACACTGAAGCTTTCTTT

clone_size: -
j_call: TRBJ2-1
v_call: TRBV9
d_call: TRBD2
cdr3_aa: CASSLTGTSGVSEQFF
cdr3_nt: TGTGCCAGCAGCCTTACCGGGACTAGCGGGGTCAGTGAGCAGTTCTTC

clone_size: -
j_call: TRBJ1-1
v_call: TRBV6-1
d_call: -
cdr3_aa: CASSATGMNTEAFF
cdr3_nt: TGTGCCAGCAGTGCGACAGGCATGAACACTGAAGCTTTCTTT

clone_size: -
j_call: TRBJ2-2
v_call: TRBV7-3
d_call: -
cdr3_aa: CASSDDRKNTGELFF
cdr3_nt: TGTGCCAGCAGCGACGACAGGAAGAACACCGGGGAGCTGTTTTTT

clone_size: -
j_call: TRBJ1-1
v_call: TRBV18
d_call: -
cdr3_aa: CASSPRQEDTEAFF
cdr3_nt: TGTGCCAGCTCACCCCGACAGGAGGACACTGAAGCTTTCTTT

clone_size: -
j_call: TRBJ2-1
v_call: TRBV4-2
d_call: TRBD2
cdr3_aa: CASSQEAGGPNEQFF
cdr3_nt: TGTGCCAGCAGCCAAGAAGCGGGAGGGCCGAATGAGCAGTTCTTC

clone_size: -
j_call: TRBJ2-7
v_call: TRBV5-4
d_call: TRBD2
cdr3_aa: CASSGPGLAYEQYF
cdr3_nt: TGTGCCAGCAGCGGACCGGGACTAGCCTACGAGCAGTACTTC

clone_size: -
j_call: TRBJ2-7
v_call: TRBV6-5
d_call: -
cdr3_aa: CASRYTGMSSYEQYF
cdr3_nt: TGTGCCAGCAGATATACAGGGATGAGCTCCTACGAGCAGTACTTC

clone_size: -
j_call: TRBJ2-2
v_call: TRBV14
d_call: TRBD2
cdr3_aa: CASSQERGGLAGNTGELFF
cdr3_nt: TGTGCCAGCAGCCAAGAACGGGGCGGACTAGCGGGAAACACCGGGGAGCTGTTTTTT

clone_size: -
j_call: TRBJ1-1
v_call: TRBV5-4
d_call: -
cdr3_aa: CASSLARVGTEAFF
cdr3_nt: TGTGCCAGCAGCTTGGCCAGGGTAGGGACTGAAGCTTTCTTT

clone_size: -
j_call: TRBJ2-1
v_call: TRBV4-2
d_call: TRBD2
cdr3_aa: CASSPVNSGSDYNEQFF
cdr3_nt: TGTGCCAGCAGCCCCGTTAATAGCGGGAGTGACTACAATGAGCAGTTCTTC

clone_size: -
j_call: TRBJ1-1
v_call: TRBV9
d_call: -
cdr3_aa: CASSVGSQNTEAFF
cdr3_nt: TGTGCCAGCAGCGTAGGTTCTCAGAACACTGAAGCTTTCTTT

clone_size: -
j_call: TRBJ1-2
v_call: TRBV5-4
d_call: -
cdr3_aa: CASSLEGVGGYTF
cdr3_nt: TGTGCCAGCAGCTTGGAGGGGGTCGGGGGCTACACCTTC

clone_size: -
j_call: TRBJ2-7
v_call: TRBV6-5
d_call: -
cdr3_aa: CASSYSRQIYEQYF
cdr3_nt: TGTGCCAGCAGTTACTCGAGGCAGATCTACGAGCAGTACTTC

clone_size: -
j_call: TRBJ2-7
v_call: TRBV6-5
d_call: -
cdr3_aa: CASSYGSAYYEQYF
cdr3_nt: TGTGCCAGCAGTTATGGTTCCGCCTATTACGAGCAGTACTTC

clone_size: -
j_call: TRBJ1-1
v_call: TRBV7-8
d_call: -
cdr3_aa: CASSLGEQGWTEAFF
cdr3_nt: TGTGCCAGCAGCTTAGGAGAACAGGGATGGACTGAAGCTTTCTTT

clone_size: -
j_call: TRBJ2-7
v_call: TRBV2
d_call: -
cdr3_aa: CASRGTLLYEQYF
cdr3_nt: TGTGCCAGCAGGGGGACTCTTCTCTACGAGCAGTACTTC

clone_size: -
j_call: TRBJ2-3
v_call: TRBV5-1
d_call: TRBD2
cdr3_aa: CASRLAGVTDTQYF
cdr3_nt: TGCGCCAGCAGACTTGCGGGAGTCACAGATACGCAGTATTTT

clone_size: -
j_call: TRBJ1-4
v_call: TRBV19
d_call: -
cdr3_aa: CASSMVHATNEKLFF
cdr3_nt: TGTGCCAGTAGTATGGTCCATGCAACTAATGAAAAACTGTTTTTT

clone_size: -
j_call: TRBJ1-2
v_call: TRBV5-5
d_call: TRBD1
cdr3_aa: CASSARTGNDYGYTF
cdr3_nt: TGTGCCAGCAGCGCACGGACAGGAAACGACTATGGCTACACCTTC

clone_size: -
j_call: TRBJ2-7
v_call: TRBV6-6
d_call: -
cdr3_aa: CASSFGFRYEQYF
cdr3_nt: TGTGCCAGCAGTTTCGGTTTTCGTTACGAGCAGTACTTC

clone_size: once
j_call: TRBJ1-5
v_call: TRBV19
d_call: -
cdr3_aa: CASSDRRADQPQHF
cdr3_nt: TGTGCCAGTAGCGACAGGAGGGCCGATCAGCCCCAGCATTTT

clone_size: -
j_call: TRBJ2-1
v_call: TRBV5-6
d_call: -
cdr3_aa: CASSLGSSYNEQFF
cdr3_nt: TGTGCCAGCAGCTTGGGGAGCTCCTACAATGAGCAGTTCTTC

clone_size: -
j_call: TRBJ2-7
v_call: TRBV15
d_call: TRBD1
cdr3_aa: CATTRDRGHEQYF
cdr3_nt: TGTGCCACCACCCGGGACAGGGGCCACGAGCAGTACTTC

clone_size: -
j_call: TRBJ2-1
v_call: TRBV20-1
d_call: -
cdr3_aa: CSARLDEQFF
cdr3_nt: TGCAGTGCTAGATTGGATGAGCAGTTCTTC

clone_size: few
j_call: TRBJ1-2
v_call: TRBV19
d_call: -
cdr3_aa: CASLGNGYTF
cdr3_nt: TGTGCCAGCCTGGGCAATGGCTACACCTTC

clone_size: few
j_call: TRBJ1-1
v_call: TRBV30
d_call: TRBD1
cdr3_aa: CAWSWDRNTEAFF
cdr3_nt: TGTGCCTGGAGCTGGGACAGGAACACTGAAGCTTTCTTT

clone_size: -
j_call: TRBJ2-3
v_call: TRBV5-5
d_call: -
cdr3_aa: CASSNEGRTDTQYF
cdr3_nt: TGTGCCAGCAGCAATGAGGGGAGGACAGATACGCAGTATTTT

clone_size: -
j_call: TRBJ2-5
v_call: TRBV7-9
d_call: -
cdr3_aa: CASSLGSHQETQYF
cdr3_nt: TGTGCCAGCAGCTTAGGCTCCCACCAAGAGACCCAGTACTTC

clone_size: -
j_call: TRBJ1-1
v_call: TRBV9
d_call: TRBD1
cdr3_aa: CASSVQGAPVGTEAFF
cdr3_nt: TGTGCCAGCAGCGTACAGGGGGCTCCAGTGGGCACTGAAGCTTTCTTT

clone_size: -
j_call: TRBJ1-1
v_call: TRBV19
d_call: TRBD1
cdr3_aa: CASSVRGRMNTEAFF
cdr3_nt: TGTGCCAGTAGTGTCAGGGGGCGCATGAACACTGAAGCTTTCTTT

clone_size: -
j_call: TRBJ2-1
v_call: TRBV10-3
d_call: -
cdr3_aa: CAISDRPGEHEQFF
cdr3_nt: TGTGCCATCAGTGATCGGCCAGGGGAGCATGAGCAGTTCTTC

clone_size: -
j_call: TRBJ2-3
v_call: TRBV7-6
d_call: -
cdr3_aa: CASSPGRPDTQYF
cdr3_nt: TGTGCCAGCAGCCCCGGCCGTCCAGATACGCAGTATTTT

clone_size: -
j_call: TRBJ1-6
v_call: TRBV5-6
d_call: -
cdr3_aa: CASSFRQSDYNSPLHF
cdr3_nt: TGTGCCAGCAGCTTCAGGCAGTCAGATTATAATTCACCCCTCCACTTT

clone_size: -
j_call: TRBJ2-3
v_call: TRBV4-3
d_call: TRBD2
cdr3_aa: CASSQGAGEGDTQYF
cdr3_nt: TGCGCCAGCAGCCAAGGAGCGGGAGAAGGGGATACGCAGTATTTT

clone_size: -
j_call: TRBJ2-7
v_call: TRBV4-1
d_call: -
cdr3_aa: CASSQERADEQYF
cdr3_nt: TGCGCCAGCAGCCAAGAACGCGCGGACGAGCAGTACTTC

clone_size: -
j_call: TRBJ2-7
v_call: TRBV7-2
d_call: -
cdr3_aa: CASSLVSGPHEQYF
cdr3_nt: TGTGCCAGCAGCTTGGTTAGCGGTCCCCACGAGCAGTACTTC

clone_size: -
j_call: TRBJ2-3
v_call: TRBV5-6
d_call: TRBD2
cdr3_aa: CASSWPRAGGTDTQYF
cdr3_nt: TGTGCCAGCAGCTGGCCACGAGCGGGGGGGACAGATACGCAGTATTTT

clone_size: -
j_call: TRBJ2-1
v_call: TRBV6-5
d_call: TRBD2
cdr3_aa: CASSYVVSGKSIEQFF
cdr3_nt: TGTGCCAGCAGTTACGTCGTTAGCGGGAAAAGCATTGAGCAGTTCTTC

clone_size: -
j_call: TRBJ1-2
v_call: TRBV25-1
d_call: TRBD1
cdr3_aa: CASRDRQGAGYTF
cdr3_nt: TGTGCCAGCAGGGACAGGCAGGGGGCCGGCTACACCTTC

clone_size: -
j_call: TRBJ2-6
v_call: TRBV19
d_call: TRBD1
cdr3_aa: CAISRTGGSGANVLTF
cdr3_nt: TGTGCCATTTCTAGGACAGGGGGGTCTGGGGCCAACGTCCTGACTTTC

clone_size: -
j_call: TRBJ2-1
v_call: TRBV11-3
d_call: TRBD1
cdr3_aa: CASSLGDRSHNEQFF
cdr3_nt: TGTGCCAGCAGCTTAGGGGACAGGTCCCACAATGAGCAGTTCTTC

clone_size: -
j_call: TRBJ1-1
v_call: TRBV2
d_call: -
cdr3_aa: CASKLEEGRNTEAFF
cdr3_nt: TGTGCCTCAAAACTCGAGGAGGGGAGGAACACTGAAGCTTTCTTT